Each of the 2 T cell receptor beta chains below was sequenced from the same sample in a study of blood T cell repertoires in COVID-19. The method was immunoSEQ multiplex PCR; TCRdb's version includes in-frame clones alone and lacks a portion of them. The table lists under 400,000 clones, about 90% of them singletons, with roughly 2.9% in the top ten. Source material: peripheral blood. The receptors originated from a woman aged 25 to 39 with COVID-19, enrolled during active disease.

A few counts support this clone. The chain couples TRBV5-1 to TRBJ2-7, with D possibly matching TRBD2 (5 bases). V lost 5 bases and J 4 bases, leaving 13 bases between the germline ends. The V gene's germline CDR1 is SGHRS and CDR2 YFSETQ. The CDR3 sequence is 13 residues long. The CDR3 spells CASRGPGWYEQYF. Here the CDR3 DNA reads TGCGCCAGCAGAGGACCGGGATGGTACGAGCAGTACTTC.

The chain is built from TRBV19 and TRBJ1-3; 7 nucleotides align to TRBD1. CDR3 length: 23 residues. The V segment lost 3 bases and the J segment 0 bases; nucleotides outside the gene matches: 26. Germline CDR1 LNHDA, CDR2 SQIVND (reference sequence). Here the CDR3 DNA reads TGTGCCAGTAGTATGAGGTTGCGGATCAACTCCGGGACAGAAGTTCGCTCTGGAAACACCATATATTTT. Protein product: CASSMRLRINSGTEVRSGNTIYF.